These 21 T cell receptor beta chains were all obtained from the same sample, sequenced in a study of OX40 agonist ivuxolimab in advanced cancers. Only in-frame clones appear in the TCRdb table, and some are missing; sequencing was by immunoSEQ multiplex PCR. The table lists 50,000 to 65,000 clones, about 90% of them singletons. The sample here was CD4+ or CD8+ T cells sorted from blood, taken in a trial of the OX40 agonist ivuxolimab. The receptors shown here come from an adult with an advanced solid tumor such as melanoma, head and neck, liver or kidney cancer.

The genes are TRBV6-1 and TRBJ1-2; D call uncertain. CDR3 size: 13 residues. V was shortened by 8 bases and J by 3 bases, with 13 bases between the two germline ends. CDR1 is MNHNS, CDR2 SASEGT, per germline. CDR3 coding DNA: TGTGCCAGCCTAAGCGGCGGCTACTATGGCTACACCTTC. It translates to CASLSGGYYGYTF.

This clone was seen once. The chain has TRBV19 and TRBJ1-4; unclear D gene. Trimming left V 5 bases short and J 0 bases short, with 16 bases between. The length of the CDR3 is 17 residues. The V gene's germline CDR1 is LNHDA and CDR2 SQIVND (reference sequence). The CDR3, as DNA: TGTGCCAGTAGTTCCCTCTCGAAGCAGACAACTAATGAAAAACTGTTTTTT. Translation gives CASSSLSKQTTNEKLFF. The full variable domain, its missing parts supplied by reference TRBV19 and TRBJ1-4, is DGGITQSPKYLFRKEGQNVTLSCEQNLNHDAMYWYRQDPGQGLRLIYYSQIVNDFQKGDIAEGYSVSREKKESFPLTVTSAQKNPTAFYLCASSSLSKQTTNEKLFFGSGTQLSVL.

The chain employs TRBV6-1 and TRBJ1-1; D gene unclear. Deletions cut 10 bases from V and 0 bases from J, with 12 bases between. Germline CDR1 is MNHNS and CDR2 is SASEGT. The CDR3 covers 13 residues. This chain's CDR3 is CATSKSMNTEAFF. CDR3 bases: TGTGCCACAAGCAAATCTATGAACACTGAAGCTTTCTTT.

This chain's CDR3 is CASSLDRNEQFF. DNA for the CDR3: TGTGCCAGCTCACTTGACAGAAATGAGCAGTTCTTC. V and J are TRBV18 and TRBJ2-1; tentatively, D is TRBD1 (5 bases). The V gene's germline CDR1 is KGHSH and CDR2 LQKENI. Between the trimmed V and J ends, which lost 4 bases and 7 bases, there was a span of 8 bases. CDR3 size: 12 residues.

In its sample, this clone was seen a few times. J is TRBJ1-1 and V is TRBV10-2; D unclear. Germline V CDR1 and CDR2: WSHSY, SAAADI. The CDR3 sequence is 13 residues long. V was trimmed by 2 bases and J by 5 bases, leaving 9 bases between them. The CDR3 region is CASSETGLTEAFF. DNA of the CDR3: TGCGCCAGCAGTGAGACCGGGTTAACTGAAGCTTTCTTT.

The chain joins TRBV19 to TRBJ2-3, with unresolved D. The CDR3 covers 14 residues. Germline CDR1 and CDR2: LNHDA and SQIVND (reference sequence). Between the trimmed V and J ends, which lost 1 base and 2 bases, there was a span of 7 bases. Written as DNA, the CDR3 is TGTGCCAGTAGTATAGGGACGTCCACAGATACGCAGTATTTT. It codes for CASSIGTSTDTQYF.

This clone has more than one count but fewer than ten. The J gene is TRBJ1-1, the V gene TRBV5-1; tentative D call: TRBD1 (5 bases). The CDR3 runs to 16 residues. From germline, CDR1 is SGHRS and CDR2 YFSETQ. V lost 3 bases and J lost 6, with 21 bases in between. CDR3 sequence (DNA): TGCGCCAGCAGCTCGGCCGGGGCAAACGATATCGCTGAAGCTTTCTTT. Protein product: CASSSAGANDIAEAFF.

The CDR3 here is CASPGYPLNNEQFF. For the CDR3, the DNA is TGTGCCAGCCCAGGCTATCCCCTCAACAATGAGCAGTTCTTC. The chain uses TRBV19 and TRBJ2-1; D is undetermined. The CDR3 has 14 residues. Looked up from germline, CDR1 is LNHDA and CDR2 is SQIVND (reference sequence). Between the trimmed V and J ends, which lost 9 bases and 5 bases, there was a span of 17 bases.

The chain couples TRBV19 to TRBJ1-5; D is uncertain. This CDR3 is built from 11 residues. Per the germline V gene, CDR1 is LNHDA and CDR2 is SQIVND (reference sequence). Trimming removed 3 bases at V and 11 bases at J, with 8 bases between. Here the CDR3 reads CASSMGHSQHF. CDR3 nucleotide sequence: TGTGCCAGTAGTATGGGCCACTCCCAGCATTTT.

Only one count was recorded for this clone. The chain couples TRBV5-4 to TRBJ2-3; possible D gene TRBD1, 5 bases. Per germline, CDR1 SGHNT and CDR2 YYREEE (reference sequence). The CDR3 runs 16 residues. V was trimmed by 3 bases and J by 3 bases, leaving 17 bases between them. CDR3 nucleotide sequence: TGTGCCAGCAGCTCGGGTATAGGGGTTGTGACAGATACGCAGTATTTT. Protein: CASSSGIGVVTDTQYF.

This rearrangement joins TRBV7-2 to TRBJ2-5; 9 nucleotides match TRBD2. The CDR3 runs 17 residues. Germline trimming cut 1 base from V and 5 bases from J; bases unmatched to any gene: 11. Germline CDR1 is SGHTA and CDR2 is FQGNSA. CDR3 protein: CASSLGLSRGGMETQYF. Written as DNA, the CDR3 is TGTGCCAGCAGCTTAGGGCTTTCGCGGGGGGGCATGGAGACCCAGTACTTC.

The genes are TRBV5-1 and TRBJ2-1; 9 bases fit TRBD2. CDR1 is SGHRS, CDR2 YFSETQ, per germline. There are 16 residues in the CDR3. V shed 0 bases, J shed 4 bases, and the junction held 5 bases outside the gene matches. The CDR3 loop is CASSLGNSGGYNEQFF. The DNA of the CDR3 is TGCGCCAGCAGCTTGGGTAATAGCGGGGGATACAATGAGCAGTTCTTC.

V usage is TRBV6-5 and J usage is TRBJ1-6; 8 nucleotides agree with TRBD1. Germline lookup yields CDR1 MNHEY and CDR2 SVGAGI. This CDR3 contains 14 residues. V was clipped by 5 bases and J by 10 bases; unmatched bases: 7. In DNA form, the CDR3 reads TGTGCCAGCAGTGGACAGGGCGAGTCCTCACCCCTCCACTTT. Translated, it gives CASSGQGESSPLHF.

The chain couples TRBV5-1 to TRBJ2-2; tentatively, D is TRBD1 (6 bases). V shed 4 bases and J shed 5 bases, with 15 bases lying between them. The CDR3 has 15 amino acids. Per the germline V gene, CDR1 is SGHRS and CDR2 is YFSETQ. CDR3 amino acids: CASSPIGRGTGELFF. Written as DNA, the CDR3 is TGCGCCAGCAGCCCGATAGGCAGGGGTACCGGGGAGCTGTTTTTT.

The chain links TRBV19 to TRBJ2-2; TRBD1 aligns across 8 bases. CDR3 length equals 17 residues. Per the germline V gene, CDR1 is LNHDA and CDR2 is SQIVND (reference sequence). J gave up 4 bases and V 0 bases, and 7 bases lay outside the gene matches. Written as DNA, the CDR3 is TGTGCCAGTAGTATAGAGAAGGACAGGGTTTTCACCGGGGAGCTGTTTTTT. Its protein is CASSIEKDRVFTGELFF.

This sequence joins TRBV5-1 and TRBJ2-5; the match to TRBD2 covers 8 bases. V shed 0 bases, J shed 1 base, and the junction held 2 bases outside the gene matches. The germline V gene encodes CDR1 SGHRS and CDR2 YFSETQ. The CDR3 has 15 residues. In nucleotides, the CDR3 is TGCGCCAGCAGCTTGGTAGCGGGAAGCCAAGAGACCCAGTACTTC. Protein: CASSLVAGSQETQYF.

This clone was seen just once. The gene calls are TRBV19 and TRBJ2-7, with a tentative D call TRBD1 (6 bases). The V and J ends lost 0 bases and 6 bases respectively, with 15 bases between them. Germline V lookup: CDR1 LNHDA, CDR2 SQIVND (reference sequence). The CDR3 runs 15 residues. The CDR3 DNA reads TGTGCCAGTAGTATAGAGGGCAGGGGTCAAACCGAGCAGTACTTC. It is translated as CASSIEGRGQTEQYF.

The genes are TRBV5-1 and TRBJ1-1, with D possibly TRBD1 on 5 matching bases. CDR3 size: 13 residues. CDR1 is SGHRS and CDR2 is YFSETQ in the germline V gene. V dropped 5 bases and J dropped 3 bases, with 11 bases sitting between them. CDR3 sequence: CASRGGEYTEAFF. CDR3 sequence (DNA): TGCGCCAGCAGGGGGGGAGAATACACTGAAGCTTTCTTT.

The rearrangement links TRBV19 to TRBJ1-5; no reliable D call. The V gene lost 3 bases and the J gene lost 5 bases, with 8 bases spanning the gap. The CDR3 spans 13 residues. Germline V gene lookup returns CDR1 LNHDA and CDR2 SQIVND (reference sequence). The CDR3 loop is CASSISIDQPQHF. The CDR3 coding sequence is TGTGCCAGTAGTATTTCCATAGATCAGCCCCAGCATTTT.

This clone was counted a single time. V usage is TRBV9 and J usage is TRBJ1-1, with D possibly matching TRBD1 (5 bases). The V gene's germline CDR1 is SGDLS and CDR2 YYNGEE. V lost 1 base to trimming and J lost 4 bases, with 11 bases between them. The CDR3 runs 14 residues. The CDR3 DNA reads TGTGCCAGCAGCGTACGGTCAGGGACCACTGAAGCTTTCTTT. Its protein product is CASSVRSGTTEAFF. The variable domain in full, completed from reference TRBV9 and TRBJ1-1, reads DSGVTQTPKHLITATGQRVTLRCSPRSGDLSVYWYQQSLDQGLQFLIQYYNGEERAKGNILERFSAQQFPDLHSELNLSSLELGDSALYFCASSVRSGTTEAFFGQGTRLTVV.

The CDR3, as DNA: TGTGCCAGCGGACCAGTTAATGAAAAACTGTTTTTT. Translated: CASGPVNEKLFF. This chain connects TRBV13 to TRBJ1-4; D unresolved. Between the trimmed V and J ends, which lost 8 bases and 4 bases, there was a span of 8 bases. Germline V CDR1 and CDR2: PRHDT, FYEKMQ (reference sequence). CDR3 length: 12 residues.